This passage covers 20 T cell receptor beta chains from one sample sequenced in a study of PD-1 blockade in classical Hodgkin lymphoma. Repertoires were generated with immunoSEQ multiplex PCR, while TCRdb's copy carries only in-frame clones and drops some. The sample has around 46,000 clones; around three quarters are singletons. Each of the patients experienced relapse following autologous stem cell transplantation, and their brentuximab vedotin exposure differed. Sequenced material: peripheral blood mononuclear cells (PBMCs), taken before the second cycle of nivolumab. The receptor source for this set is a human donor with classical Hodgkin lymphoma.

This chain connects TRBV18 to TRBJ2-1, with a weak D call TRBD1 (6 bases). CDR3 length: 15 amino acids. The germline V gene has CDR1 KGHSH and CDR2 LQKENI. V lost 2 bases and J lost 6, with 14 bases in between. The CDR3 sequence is CASSPTAGEGNEQFF. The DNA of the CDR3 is TGTGCCAGCTCACCAACGGCAGGGGAAGGCAATGAGCAGTTCTTC.

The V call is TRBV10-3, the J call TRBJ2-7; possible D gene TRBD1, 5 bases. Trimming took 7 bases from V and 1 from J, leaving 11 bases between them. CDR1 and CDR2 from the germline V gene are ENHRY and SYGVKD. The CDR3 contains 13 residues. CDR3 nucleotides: TGTGCCATCATGACGGACACGTCCTACGAGCAGTACTTC. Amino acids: CAIMTDTSYEQYF.

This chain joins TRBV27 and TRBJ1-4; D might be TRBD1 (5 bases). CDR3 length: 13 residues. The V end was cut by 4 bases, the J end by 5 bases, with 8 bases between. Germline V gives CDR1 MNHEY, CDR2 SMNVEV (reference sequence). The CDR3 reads CASSSPGNEKLFF. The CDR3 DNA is TGTGCCAGCAGTTCACCAGGGAATGAAAAACTGTTTTTT. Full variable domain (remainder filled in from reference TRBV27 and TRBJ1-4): EAQVTQNPRYLITVTGKKLTVTCSQNMNHEYMSWYRQDPGLGLRQIYYSMNVEVTDKGDVPEGYKVSRKEKRNFPLILESPSPNQTSLYFCASSSPGNEKLFFGSGTQLSVL.

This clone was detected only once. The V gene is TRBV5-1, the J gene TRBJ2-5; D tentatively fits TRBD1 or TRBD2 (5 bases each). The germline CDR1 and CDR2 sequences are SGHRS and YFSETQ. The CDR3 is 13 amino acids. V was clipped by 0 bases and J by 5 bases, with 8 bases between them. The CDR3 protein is CASSLEGRETQYF. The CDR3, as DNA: TGCGCCAGCAGCTTGGAGGGACGGGAGACCCAGTACTTC.

CDR3 residues: CASSLLDQPQSWGVAYNEQFF. The DNA for the CDR3 is TGTGCCAGCAGCTTATTGGACCAACCGCAGTCATGGGGGGTCGCCTACAATGAGCAGTTCTTC. The J gene is TRBJ2-1, the V gene TRBV7-6; D is possibly TRBD2 (6 bases). Germline-derived CDR1 and CDR2 are SGHVS and FNYEAQ. The CDR3 loop spans 21 amino acids. V lost 2 bases and J lost 2, with 28 bases in between.

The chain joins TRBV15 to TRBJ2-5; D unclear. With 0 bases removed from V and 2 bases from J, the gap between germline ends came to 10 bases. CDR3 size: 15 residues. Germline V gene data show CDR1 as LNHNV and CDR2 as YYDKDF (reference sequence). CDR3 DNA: TGTGCCACCAGCAGAGATCCGGGCGCACAAGAGACCCAGTACTTC. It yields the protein CATSRDPGAQETQYF.

CDR3 residues: CASRPGAGDTQYF. In DNA form, the CDR3 reads TGTGCTAGTCGACCGGGGGCCGGAGATACGCAGTATTTT. This chain uses TRBV12-5 with TRBJ2-3, with D possibly being TRBD1 or TRBD2 (6 bases each). The CDR3 has 13 residues. The germline V gene has CDR1 LGHNT and CDR2 FRNRAP. V dropped 8 bases and J dropped 5 bases, with 14 bases sitting between them.

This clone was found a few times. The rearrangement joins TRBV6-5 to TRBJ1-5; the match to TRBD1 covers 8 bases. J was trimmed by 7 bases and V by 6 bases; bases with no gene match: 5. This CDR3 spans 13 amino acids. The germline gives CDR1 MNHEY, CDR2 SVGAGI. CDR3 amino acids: CASSGQGGQPQHF. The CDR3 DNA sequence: TGTGCCAGCAGCGGACAGGGAGGCCAGCCCCAGCATTTT.

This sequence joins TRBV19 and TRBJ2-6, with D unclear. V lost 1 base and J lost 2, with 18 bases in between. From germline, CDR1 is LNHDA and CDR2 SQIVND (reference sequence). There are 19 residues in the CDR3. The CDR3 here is CASSIVLRDLLTGANVLTF. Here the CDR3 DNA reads TGTGCCAGTAGTATAGTTCTAAGGGATCTCCTCACTGGGGCCAACGTCCTGACTTTC.

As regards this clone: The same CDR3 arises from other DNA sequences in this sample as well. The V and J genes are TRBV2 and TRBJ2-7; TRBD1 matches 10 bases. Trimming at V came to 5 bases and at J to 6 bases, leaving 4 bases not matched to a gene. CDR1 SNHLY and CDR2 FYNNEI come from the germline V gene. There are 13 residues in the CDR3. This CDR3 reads CASSRDRGGEQYF. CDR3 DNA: TGTGCCAGCAGTAGGGACAGGGGAGGCGAGCAGTACTTC.

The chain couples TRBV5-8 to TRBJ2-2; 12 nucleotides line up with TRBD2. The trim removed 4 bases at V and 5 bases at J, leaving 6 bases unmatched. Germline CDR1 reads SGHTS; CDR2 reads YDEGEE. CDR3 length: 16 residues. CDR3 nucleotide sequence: TGTGCCAGCAGCGGGACGACTAGCGGGAGAACCGGGGAGCTGTTTTTT. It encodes CASSGTTSGRTGELFF.

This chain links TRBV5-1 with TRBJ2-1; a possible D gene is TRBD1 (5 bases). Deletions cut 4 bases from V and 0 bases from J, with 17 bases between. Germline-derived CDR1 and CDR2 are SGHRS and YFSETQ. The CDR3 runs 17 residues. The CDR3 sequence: CASSAQGIGASYNEQFF. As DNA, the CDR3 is TGCGCCAGCAGCGCCCAGGGAATAGGAGCCTCCTACAATGAGCAGTTCTTC.

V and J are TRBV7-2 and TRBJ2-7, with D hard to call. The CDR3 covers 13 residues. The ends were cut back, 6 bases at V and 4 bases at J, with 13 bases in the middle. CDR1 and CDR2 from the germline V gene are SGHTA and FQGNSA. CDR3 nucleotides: TGTGCCAGCAGGGAGACAAGCTTATACGAGCAGTACTTC. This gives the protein CASRETSLYEQYF. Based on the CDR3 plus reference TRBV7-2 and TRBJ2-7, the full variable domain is GAGVSQSPSNKVTEKGKDVELRCDPISGHTALYWYRQSLGQGLEFLIYFQGNSAPDKSGLPSDRFSAERTGGSVSTLTIQRTQQEDSAVYLCASRETSLYEQYFGPGTRLTVT.

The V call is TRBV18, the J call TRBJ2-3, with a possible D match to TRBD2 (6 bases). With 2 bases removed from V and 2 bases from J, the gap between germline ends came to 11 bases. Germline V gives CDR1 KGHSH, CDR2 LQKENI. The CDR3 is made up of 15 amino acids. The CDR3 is CASSPGGVDTDTQYF. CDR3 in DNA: TGTGCCAGCTCACCAGGCGGGGTCGACACAGATACGCAGTATTTT.

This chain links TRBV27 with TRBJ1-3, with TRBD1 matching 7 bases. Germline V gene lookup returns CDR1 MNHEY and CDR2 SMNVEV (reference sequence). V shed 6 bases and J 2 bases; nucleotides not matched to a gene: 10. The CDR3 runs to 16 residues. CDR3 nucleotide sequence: TGTGCCAGCAGCTCCGGGACAGAGGGAACTGGAAACACCATATATTTT. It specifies CASSSGTEGTGNTIYF.

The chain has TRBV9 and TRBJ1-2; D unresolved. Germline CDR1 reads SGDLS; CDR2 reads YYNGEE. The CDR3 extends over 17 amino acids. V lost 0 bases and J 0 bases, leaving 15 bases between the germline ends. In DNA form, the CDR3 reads TGTGCCAGCAGCGTAGAAGGAATCCCGTCGTCTAACTATGGCTACACCTTC. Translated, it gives CASSVEGIPSSNYGYTF. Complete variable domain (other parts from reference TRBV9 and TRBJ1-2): DSGVTQTPKHLITATGQRVTLRCSPRSGDLSVYWYQQSLDQGLQFLIQYYNGEERAKGNILERFSAQQFPDLHSELNLSSLELGDSALYFCASSVEGIPSSNYGYTFGSGTRLTVV.

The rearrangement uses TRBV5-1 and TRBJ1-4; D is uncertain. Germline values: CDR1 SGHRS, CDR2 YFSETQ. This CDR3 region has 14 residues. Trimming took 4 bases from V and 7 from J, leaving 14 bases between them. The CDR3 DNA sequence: TGCGCCAGCAGCCAGGATGGCAAGGCTGAAAAACTGTTTTTT. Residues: CASSQDGKAEKLFF.

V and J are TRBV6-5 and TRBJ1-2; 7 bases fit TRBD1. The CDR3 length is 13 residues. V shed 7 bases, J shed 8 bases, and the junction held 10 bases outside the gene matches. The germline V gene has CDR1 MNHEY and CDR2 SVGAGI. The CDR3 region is CASTPTGYEGYTF. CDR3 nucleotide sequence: TGTGCCAGCACCCCGACAGGGTATGAGGGCTACACCTTC.

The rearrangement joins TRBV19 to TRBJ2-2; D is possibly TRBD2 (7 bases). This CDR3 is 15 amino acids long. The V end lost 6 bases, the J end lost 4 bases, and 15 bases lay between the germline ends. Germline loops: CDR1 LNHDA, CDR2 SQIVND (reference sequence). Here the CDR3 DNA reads TGTGCCAGTAGGTCGGCGGGGGCCAGCACCGGGGAGCTGTTTTTT. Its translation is CASRSAGASTGELFF. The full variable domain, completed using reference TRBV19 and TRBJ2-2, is DGGITQSPKYLFRKEGQNVTLSCEQNLNHDAMYWYRQDPGQGLRLIYYSQIVNDFQKGDIAEGYSVSREKKESFPLTVTSAQKNPTAFYLCASRSAGASTGELFFGEGSRLTVL.

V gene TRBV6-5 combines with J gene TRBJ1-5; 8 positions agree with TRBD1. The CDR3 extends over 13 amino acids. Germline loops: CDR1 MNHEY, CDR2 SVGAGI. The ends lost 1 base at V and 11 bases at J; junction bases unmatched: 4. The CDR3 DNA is TGTGCCAGCAGTTACTTAGGGGACAGGTCCCAGCATTTT. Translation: CASSYLGDRSQHF.